Sequencing of this T cell receptor beta chain was carried out in a study of T cells after yellow fever vaccination. V lost 8 bases to trimming and J lost 7 bases, with 9 bases between them. The CDR3 covers 11 residues. CDR1 is SNHLY, CDR2 FYNNEI, per germline. One entry per CDR3 protein, called by TCRdb with MiXCR from the 5' RACE reads. This sample has roughly 190,000 distinct CDR3 sequences; 9.5% to 12% occur once, and the top ten carry 35% to 45%. Sample: CD8+ T cells sorted from PBMCs, taken 15 days after the yellow fever booster vaccination. The receptor's source is a man in his late teens or twenties who received the YFV17D yellow fever vaccine. The chain uses TRBV2 and TRBJ2-1; D not resolved. The CDR3 DNA reads TGTGCCAGCCTACTGTCGAATGAGCAGTTCTTC. It specifies CASLLSNEQFF.